This passage covers 17 T cell receptor beta chains from one sample sequenced in a study of blood T cell repertoires in COVID-19. Clones were read by immunoSEQ multiplex PCR, and TCRdb kept only the in-frame ones, dropping some. Of 270,000 or so clones listed, roughly 85% are singletons. What was sequenced was peripheral blood. Receptors originate from a woman aged 45-60 years who had recovered from COVID-19.

This clone was recorded only once. The V and J genes are TRBV12-3 or TRBV12-4 and TRBJ1-5, with a possible D match to TRBD1 (6 bases). V lost 7 bases to trimming and J lost 6 bases, with 10 bases between them. The CDR3 has 12 residues. The CDR3 coding sequence is TGTGCCAGCACCCAGGGGATTCAGCCCCAGCATTTT. Translated, it gives CASTQGIQPQHF.

The chain couples TRBV6-2 or TRBV6-3 to TRBJ2-7, with TRBD1 identical over 9 bases. There are 15 residues in the CDR3. The germline CDR1 and CDR2 sequences are MNHEY and SVGEGT. Trimming removed 5 bases from V and 7 bases from J; junction bases left unmatched: 12. Here the CDR3 DNA reads TGTGCCAGCAGTCCCTGGGGACAGGGCAGTTCGGAGCAGTACTTC. Protein: CASSPWGQGSSEQYF.

The chain has TRBV19 and TRBJ2-1; 11 nucleotides match TRBD2. The germline CDR1 and CDR2 sequences are LNHDA and SQIVND (reference sequence). V shed 6 bases and J 3 bases; nucleotides not matched to a gene: 4. This CDR3 is 15 amino acids long. The CDR3 here is CASRPTSGGYNEQFF. Written as DNA, the CDR3 is TGTGCCAGTAGACCCACTAGCGGGGGCTACAATGAGCAGTTCTTC. Full variable domain (remainder filled in from reference TRBV19 and TRBJ2-1): DGGITQSPKYLFRKEGQNVTLSCEQNLNHDAMYWYRQDPGQGLRLIYYSQIVNDFQKGDIAEGYSVSREKKESFPLTVTSAQKNPTAFYLCASRPTSGGYNEQFFGPGTRLTVL.

The V call is TRBV6-5, the J call TRBJ2-1; TRBD1 might be the D (6 bases). This CDR3 contains 15 residues. V shed 4 bases and J shed 15 bases, with 25 bases lying between them. Germline values: CDR1 MNHEY, CDR2 SVGAGI. The CDR3 protein is CASSSAPGTSRVPFF. The CDR3 bases are TGTGCCAGCAGTTCCGCCCCCGGGACAAGCAGAGTGCCGTTCTTC.

The gene calls are TRBV5-1 and TRBJ1-1, with TRBD1 identical over 9 bases. Germline V gene lookup returns CDR1 SGHRS and CDR2 YFSETQ. The CDR3 has 17 residues. With 6 bases clipped from V and 3 bases from J, the junction kept 15 bases outside the gene matches. The CDR3 nucleotides are TGCGCCAGCACCTTACAGGGGGCAGTGGGTAGGGACACTGAAGCTTTCTTT. Its protein product is CASTLQGAVGRDTEAFF.

V and J are TRBV7-3 and TRBJ2-7; D is uncertain. This CDR3 has 13 amino acids. V was shortened by 5 bases and J by 3 bases, with 11 bases between the two germline ends. Per germline, CDR1 SGHTA and CDR2 FQGTGA. The CDR3 loop is CASSPTGGYEQYF. In DNA form, the CDR3 reads TGTGCCAGCAGCCCGACTGGCGGCTACGAGCAGTACTTC. Full variable domain (outside the CDR3, taken from reference TRBV7-3 and TRBJ2-7): GAGVSQTPSNKVTEKGKYVELRCDPISGHTALYWYRQSLGQGPEFLIYFQGTGAADDSGLPNDRFFAVRPEGSVSTLKIQRTERGDSAVYLCASSPTGGYEQYFGPGTRLTVT.

The chain has TRBV20-1 and TRBJ1-4; TRBD1 might be the D (6 bases). Germline V gives CDR1 DFQATT, CDR2 SNEGSKA (reference sequence). The CDR3 spans 13 residues. V was shortened by 3 bases and J by 5 bases, with 10 bases between the two germline ends. The CDR3 sequence: CSASEGGNEKLFF. In DNA form, the CDR3 reads TGCAGTGCTAGTGAAGGGGGAAATGAAAAACTGTTTTTT.

The chain joins TRBV7-6 to TRBJ2-7; 8 bases match TRBD1. Looked up from germline, CDR1 is SGHVS and CDR2 is FNYEAQ. This CDR3 spans 15 amino acids. The V and J ends lost 2 bases and 6 bases, in that order; junction bases with no gene match: 9. The CDR3, as DNA: TGTGCCAGCAGCTTACTTAGCCAGGGGGCGGGCGAGCAGTACTTC. Translation gives CASSLLSQGAGEQYF.

The chain has TRBV19 and TRBJ1-5, with 10 bases fitting TRBD1. The J segment lost 0 bases and the V segment lost 4 bases, leaving 3 bases of the junction unmatched. The germline CDR1 and CDR2 sequences are LNHDA and SQIVND (reference sequence). The CDR3 consists of 16 residues. CDR3 sequence: CASSKTGGASNQPQHF. CDR3 in DNA: TGTGCCAGTAGTAAGACAGGGGGCGCTAGCAATCAGCCCCAGCATTTT.

V usage is TRBV5-6 and J usage is TRBJ2-5; no reliable D call. The CDR3 runs to 14 residues. Trimming removed 4 bases at V and 4 bases at J, with 14 bases between. CDR1 and CDR2 (germline): SGHDT, YYEEEE. Here the CDR3 DNA reads TGTGCCAGCAGCGCCGAGGCGAGATCAGAGACCCAGTACTTC. It yields the protein CASSAEARSETQYF. The full variable domain, its missing parts supplied by reference TRBV5-6 and TRBJ2-5, is DAGVTQSPTHLIKTRGQQVTLRCSPKSGHDTVSWYQQALGQGPQFIFQYYEEEERQRGNFPDRFSGHQFPNYSSELNVNALLLGDSALYLCASSAEARSETQYFGPGTRLLVL.

V is TRBV5-1 and J is TRBJ1-5, with no clear D. V lost 4 bases and J lost 4, with 15 bases in between. Looked up from germline, CDR1 is SGHRS and CDR2 is YFSETQ. This CDR3 is built from 15 residues. This chain's CDR3 is CASSKDSNLNQPQHF. The CDR3 DNA reads TGCGCCAGCAGCAAAGACTCCAATCTTAATCAGCCCCAGCATTTT.

The genes are TRBV28 and TRBJ1-2; D perhaps matches TRBD1 (6 bases). The CDR3 contains 15 residues. Trimming pared 6 bases from V and 0 bases from J, leaving 14 bases between. CDR1 is MDHEN and CDR2 is SYDVKM in the germline V gene. The CDR3: CASSPGQLSNYGYTF. The CDR3 nucleotides are TGTGCCAGCAGCCCCGGACAGCTGTCTAACTATGGCTACACCTTC.

The chain is built from TRBV19 and TRBJ2-2; 8 nucleotides match TRBD1. Germline loops: CDR1 LNHDA, CDR2 SQIVND (reference sequence). With 5 bases clipped from V and 0 bases from J, the junction kept 5 bases outside the gene matches. The CDR3 has 16 residues. CDR3: CASSFKTGANTGELFF. The CDR3 DNA sequence: TGTGCCAGTAGTTTCAAGACAGGGGCGAACACCGGGGAGCTGTTTTTT.

The chain combines TRBV9 with TRBJ2-3; no definite D call. Germline V lookup: CDR1 SGDLS, CDR2 YYNGEE. The CDR3 consists of 12 residues. V was trimmed by 4 bases and J by 2 bases, leaving 5 bases between them. DNA for the CDR3: TGTGCCAGCAGCCCATTCACAGATACGCAGTATTTT. Amino acids: CASSPFTDTQYF.

The rearrangement links TRBV7-8 to TRBJ2-7, with 9 bases fitting TRBD1. In germline, CDR1 is SGHVS, CDR2 FQNEAQ. This CDR3 contains 15 residues. The V segment lost 5 bases and the J segment 1 base; nucleotides outside the gene matches: 6. The CDR3 here is CASSPADRGSYEQYF. The CDR3, as DNA: TGTGCCAGCAGCCCAGCCGACAGGGGGTCCTACGAGCAGTACTTC.

Concerning this clone: A read error is likely, as this CDR3 ends without the conserved phenylalanine or tryptophan. The limits of the CDR3 on the DNA are not certain, so only TCRdb's listed CDR3 is given. J is TRBJ2-7 and V is TRBV28; TRBD1, the table's D call, lacks a check against the DNA. Termini included, the CDR3 measures 8 amino acids. Per germline, CDR1 MDHEN and CDR2 SYDVKM. This chain's CDR3 is CASSPDRG.

V and J are TRBV27 and TRBJ1-6; 7 bases are shared with TRBD1. The CDR3 length is 15 residues. Germline lookup yields CDR1 MNHEY and CDR2 SMNVEV (reference sequence). Trimming took 6 bases from V and 8 from J; bases not matched to a gene: 10. DNA for the CDR3: TGTGCCAGCAGAATCAACAGGGGCGTAGATTCACCCCTCCACTTT. Its protein product is CASRINRGVDSPLHF.